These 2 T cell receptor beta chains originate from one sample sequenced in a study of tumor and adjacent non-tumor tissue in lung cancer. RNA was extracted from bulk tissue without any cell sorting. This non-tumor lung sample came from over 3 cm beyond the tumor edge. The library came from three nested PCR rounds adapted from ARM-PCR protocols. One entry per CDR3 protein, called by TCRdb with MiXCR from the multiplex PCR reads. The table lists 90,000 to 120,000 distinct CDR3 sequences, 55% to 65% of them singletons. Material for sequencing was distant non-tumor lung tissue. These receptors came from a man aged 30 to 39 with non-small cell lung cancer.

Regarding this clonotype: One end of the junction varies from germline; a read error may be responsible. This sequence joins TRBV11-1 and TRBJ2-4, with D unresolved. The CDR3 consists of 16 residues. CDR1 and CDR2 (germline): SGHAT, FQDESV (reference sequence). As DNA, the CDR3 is TGTGCCAGCACCCACTCAGGCAAGGCAACCAAAAACCTTCAGTACTTC. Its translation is CASTHSGKATKNLQYF.

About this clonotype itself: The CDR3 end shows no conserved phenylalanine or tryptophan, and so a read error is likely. As DNA, the CDR3 is TGCAGTGCCCCTCTGACAGGGAGTGACGCTTTCTCT. Amino acid sequence: CSAPLTGSDAFS. The V gene is TRBV20-1, the J gene TRBJ1-1; the match to TRBD1 covers 7 bases. The germline V gene has CDR1 DFQATT and CDR2 SNEGSKA (reference sequence). After removal of 6 bases from V and 11 bases from J, the junction contained 12 bases not matched to a gene. The CDR3 is 12 residues long.